This T cell receptor beta chain derives from a study of blood T cell repertoires in COVID-19. Study background: The United States, Italy and Spain provided the acute and convalescent COVID-19 samples. The analysed material was cDNA or gDNA that came from T cells, B-cell-depleted T cells, or PBMCs.

As processed by the authors: Amplification from reference gene primers served as the basis for estimated nucleated cell counts. Clones were sequenced by immunoSEQ multiplex PCR, and TCRdb holds only the in-frame ones, with some missing. That table supplies the V and J calls and clone size; D and trimming were determined from the DNA. The table lists some 150,000 clones, roughly nine tenths of them singletons. The CDR3 consists of 16 residues. In germline, CDR1 is SGHDN, CDR2 FVKESK. Trimming cost V 4 bases and J 5 bases; bases outside gene matches: 11. The sequenced material came from peripheral blood. The V call is TRBV14, the J call TRBJ1-2; 9 bases fit TRBD1. The receptor's source is a woman aged 35 to 49 with acute or convalescent COVID-19. The CDR3: CASSPRPGQGFYGYTF. The CDR3 coding sequence is TGTGCCAGCAGCCCGAGGCCGGGACAGGGATTTTATGGCTACACCTTC.